The 24 T cell receptor beta chains reported below all come from one sample, sequenced in a study of T cell repertoires in cytomegalovirus infection. These receptors have no known antigen. TCRdb re-called the reads with MiXCR, one entry per CDR3 protein. Here the sample spans a few hundred thousand distinct CDR3 sequences, 40% being singletons. The sample was cultured PBMCs, taken from culture after CMV antigen stimulation. The receptors were gathered from a human donor in good health (CMV status not recorded). Some clones in this sample may be carry-over from other donors' samples.

Here the CDR3 reads CSARRGRLNEQFF. The CDR3 bases are TGCAGTGCTAGAAGAGGTCGTCTCAATGAGCAGTTCTTC. The rearrangement links TRBV20-1 to TRBJ2-1; D remains unclear. CDR1 DFQATT and CDR2 SNEGSKA come from the germline V gene (reference sequence). Trimming removed 2 bases at V and 6 bases at J, with 11 bases between. CDR3 length: 13 residues.

This clonotype was seen a handful of times. The chain uses TRBV6-1 and TRBJ1-6; no clear D. The CDR3 length is 13 residues. Trimming took 4 bases from V and 7 from J, leaving 8 bases between them. Germline V gives CDR1 MNHNS, CDR2 SASEGT. The CDR3 nucleotides read TGTGCCAGCAGTGTGTCGGCCAATTCACCCCTCCACTTT. Its translation: CASSVSANSPLHF.

The rearrangement joins TRBV19 to TRBJ1-2; 7 nucleotides line up with TRBD1. The V gene end was trimmed by 6 bases and the J gene end by 4 bases; junction bases not matched to a gene: 11. This CDR3 has 15 amino acids. Germline values: CDR1 LNHDA, CDR2 SQIVND (reference sequence). The CDR3 loop is CASRRTGENFYGYTF. The CDR3 region has the DNA TGTGCCAGTAGGAGAACAGGGGAAAACTTCTATGGCTACACCTTC.

The chain uses TRBV19 and TRBJ2-5, with 7 nucleotides matching TRBD2. The V gene's germline CDR1 is LNHDA and CDR2 SQIVND (reference sequence). CDR3 length: 14 residues. V lost 4 bases to trimming and J lost 5 bases; unmatched junction nucleotides: 7. The CDR3 region is CASSTLADAETQYF. Here the CDR3 DNA reads TGTGCCAGTAGTACGCTAGCGGACGCCGAGACCCAGTACTTC.

The J gene is TRBJ2-1, the V gene TRBV12-3 or TRBV12-4, with TRBD2 identical over 10 bases. With V trimmed by 3 bases and J by 6 bases, 14 bases remained unmatched. This CDR3 spans 18 amino acids. CDR3 residues: CASSFGLAVGGTGNEQFF. The CDR3 DNA is TGTGCCAGCAGTTTTGGACTAGCGGTGGGGGGGACAGGCAATGAGCAGTTCTTC.

The chain employs TRBV6-2 or TRBV6-3 and TRBJ1-2; D might be TRBD1 (6 bases). The V gene lost 6 bases and the J gene lost 2 bases, with 10 bases spanning the gap. Germline V lookup: CDR1 MNHEY, CDR2 SVGEGT. The CDR3 is 13 amino acids. CDR3 in amino acids: CASRMDSNYGYTF. The DNA for the CDR3 is TGTGCCAGCAGGATGGACAGCAACTATGGCTACACCTTC.

In its sample, this clonotype was seen a few times. V and J are TRBV12-3 or TRBV12-4 and TRBJ1-5; D may be TRBD1 (6 bases). CDR3 length: 13 residues. Trimming shortened V by 7 bases and J by 7 bases, and 14 bases separated the two germline ends. Here the CDR3 DNA reads TGTGCCAGCACGGGACATCCTCGCCAGCCCCAGCATTTT. It codes for CASTGHPRQPQHF.

In its sample, this clonotype was seen a few times. V usage is TRBV29-1 and J usage is TRBJ2-5; D is undetermined. Between the trimmed V and J ends, which lost 4 bases and 2 bases, there was a span of 8 bases. This CDR3 has 12 residues. In germline, CDR1 is SQVTM, CDR2 ANQGSEA. The DNA for the CDR3 is TGCAGCGTTGGGGCAGGACAAGAGACCCAGTACTTC. It codes for CSVGAGQETQYF.

This CDR3 is CASRPSGSLTGELFF. Written as DNA, the CDR3 is TGTGCCAGCAGACCTAGCGGGAGCTTGACCGGGGAGCTGTTTTTT. This sequence joins TRBV12-3 or TRBV12-4 and TRBJ2-2; 10 bases fit TRBD2. This CDR3 spans 15 amino acids. V shed 6 bases and J 5 bases; nucleotides not matched to a gene: 6.

In its sample, this clonotype was seen a few times. This chain uses TRBV11-3 with TRBJ1-1; D call uncertain. The CDR3 runs to 13 residues. With 5 bases removed from V and 4 bases from J, the gap between germline ends came to 11 bases. Germline V gene data show CDR1 as SGHNT and CDR2 as YENEEA. CDR3: CASSQRGSTEAFF. The CDR3 DNA follows: TGTGCCAGCAGCCAAAGAGGTAGCACTGAAGCTTTCTTT.

This clonotype was detected a few times. V and J are TRBV6-1 and TRBJ2-5, with D perhaps TRBD1 (5 bases). Germline V gene lookup returns CDR1 MNHNS and CDR2 SASEGT. CDR3 size: 14 residues. Trimming stripped 1 base from V and 8 bases from J, with 14 bases between. The CDR3 nucleotides read TGTGCCAGCAGTGAAGAGGGGCTCACAGTAACCCAGTACTTC. Translated, it gives CASSEEGLTVTQYF.

This chain joins TRBV5-5 and TRBJ2-5, with a weak D call TRBD1 (5 bases). The CDR3 loop spans 15 amino acids. CDR1 is SGHKS and CDR2 is YYEKEE in the germline V gene (reference sequence). V shed 4 bases and J shed 2 bases, with 15 bases lying between them. The CDR3 here is CASSLIRQGQETQYF. CDR3 in DNA: TGTGCCAGCAGCCTGATCCGGCAGGGACAAGAGACCCAGTACTTC.

The genes are TRBV19 and TRBJ1-2; tentative D call: TRBD1 (5 bases). The germline V gene has CDR1 LNHDA and CDR2 SQIVND (reference sequence). The CDR3 has 15 amino acids. V was shortened by 5 bases and J by 4 bases, with 17 bases between the two germline ends. CDR3 DNA: TGTGCCAGTAGTCCGCACGGGGGAGCGGGCTATGGCTACACCTTC. Encoded protein: CASSPHGGAGYGYTF.

This clonotype was recorded many times. The chain combines TRBV10-3 with TRBJ2-7; D could derive from TRBD1 or TRBD2 (7 bases each). The CDR3 length is 15 residues. Trimming pared 6 bases from V and 7 bases from J, leaving 22 bases between. Germline values: CDR1 ENHRY, CDR2 SYGVKD. The CDR3 protein is CAIRSGGGPIHEQYF. The CDR3 nucleotides are TGTGCCATCAGGTCAGGGGGGGGACCTATCCATGAGCAGTACTTC.

The rearrangement links TRBV5-1 to TRBJ2-1, with D hard to call. This CDR3 contains 17 residues. Trimming removed 0 bases at V and 4 bases at J, with 17 bases between. Germline loops: CDR1 SGHRS, CDR2 YFSETQ. CDR3 in amino acids: CASSLGSQLHPYNEQFF. The CDR3 coding sequence is TGCGCCAGCAGCTTGGGGTCCCAGCTACACCCTTACAATGAGCAGTTCTTC.

J is TRBJ2-7 and V is TRBV11-2; 12 bases are shared with TRBD2. The CDR3 contains 16 residues. V dropped 5 bases and J dropped 4; count of bases not matched to a gene: 9. CDR1 is SGHAT, CDR2 FQNNGV, per germline. The CDR3 DNA is TGTGCCAGCAGCACCTTGACTAGCGGGAGATCGTACGAGCAGTACTTC. Encoded protein: CASSTLTSGRSYEQYF. Full variable domain (rest looked up from reference TRBV11-2 and TRBJ2-7): EAGVAQSPRYKIIEKRQSVAFWCNPISGHATLYWYQQILGQGPKLLIQFQNNGVVDDSQLPKDRFSAERLKGVDSTLKIQPAKLEDSAVYLCASSTLTSGRSYEQYFGPGTRLTVT.

This clonotype showed up just a few times. V gene TRBV19 combines with J gene TRBJ1-1; 10 bases are a match to TRBD1. This CDR3 comprises 14 residues. Germline V gene lookup returns CDR1 LNHDA and CDR2 SQIVND (reference sequence). V lost 10 bases to trimming and J lost 7 bases; unmatched junction nucleotides: 12. The CDR3 DNA sequence: TGTGCCACCTCAACCGGGACAGGGGACGGTGAAGCTTTCTTT. This encodes CATSTGTGDGEAFF.

This clonotype has just a few counts. The gene calls are TRBV7-2 and TRBJ2-3; TRBD2 matches 7 bases. This CDR3 is built from 15 residues. The germline gives CDR1 SGHTA, CDR2 FQGNSA. J gave up 0 bases and V 5 bases, and 5 bases lay outside the gene matches. The CDR3 here is CASSPASGSTDTQYF. The DNA for the CDR3 is TGTGCCAGCAGCCCCGCTAGCGGAAGCACAGATACGCAGTATTTT.

V and J are TRBV7-6 and TRBJ2-6; D possibly matches TRBD1 or TRBD2 (5 bases each). Germline CDR1 and CDR2: SGHVS and FNYEAQ. V was trimmed by 5 bases and J by 8 bases, leaving 10 bases between them. This CDR3 contains 13 residues. Here the CDR3 reads CASSPQGPNVLTF. Here the CDR3 DNA reads TGTGCCAGCAGCCCCCAGGGACCCAACGTCCTGACTTTC.

The chain employs TRBV4-1 and TRBJ1-2; TRBD1 is a possible D gene (5 bases). V was clipped by 1 base and J by 6 bases, with 12 bases between them. The CDR3 has 14 amino acids. Germline assignment: CDR1 MGHRA and CDR2 YSYEKL. CDR3 residues: CASSQGASRDGYTF. The CDR3 nucleotides are TGCGCCAGCAGCCAAGGGGCGTCCAGGGATGGCTACACCTTC.

This clonotype came up many times. The rearrangement links TRBV6-1 to TRBJ1-2; D perhaps matches TRBD1 (5 bases). V was pared by 8 bases and J by 8 bases, with 9 bases between. The CDR3 loop spans 10 amino acids. Germline V lookup: CDR1 MNHNS, CDR2 SASEGT. CDR3 protein: CASRGGGYTF. The CDR3 nucleotides are TGTGCCAGCCGGGGCGGCGGCTACACCTTC.

The V and J genes are TRBV7-2 and TRBJ1-2; D remains ambiguous. This CDR3 comprises 16 residues. Trimming removed 4 bases at V and 7 bases at J, with 22 bases between. Germline values: CDR1 SGHTA, CDR2 FQGNSA. The CDR3 here is CASSSTREASSVGYTF. Here the CDR3 DNA reads TGTGCCAGCAGCTCGACGAGGGAGGCTAGCTCGGTTGGCTACACCTTC. Supplemented by reference TRBV7-2 and TRBJ1-2, the full variable domain reads GAGVSQSPSNKVTEKGKDVELRCDPISGHTALYWYRQSLGQGLEFLIYFQGNSAPDKSGLPSDRFSAERTGGSVSTLTIQRTQQEDSAVYLCASSSTREASSVGYTFGSGTRLTVV.

V usage is TRBV5-4 and J usage is TRBJ2-5; the match to TRBD2 covers 10 bases. V gave up 3 bases and J gave up 5 bases; unmatched junction bases: 16. The CDR3 extends over 18 amino acids. Germline assignment: CDR1 SGHNT and CDR2 YYREEE (reference sequence). CDR3 nucleotides: TGTGCCAGCAGCTCCTCCTCTCTAGCGGGGGCCGCCGGTGAGACCCAGTACTTC. Translating it yields CASSSSSLAGAAGETQYF.

This clonotype was seen more than once but under ten times. The genes are TRBV7-2 and TRBJ2-1; 8 bases map to TRBD2. The germline CDR1 and CDR2 sequences are SGHTA and FQGNSA. The ends lost 4 bases at V and 2 bases at J; junction bases unmatched: 10. The CDR3 sequence is 17 residues long. The chain's CDR3 is CASSSTGGAKPYNEQFF. The CDR3 bases are TGTGCCAGCAGCTCAACCGGGGGGGCCAAACCCTACAATGAGCAGTTCTTC.